Listed below are T cell receptor beta chains from one sample, sequenced in a study of shared clonotypes between healthy human individuals. Repertoires were generated with immunoSEQ multiplex PCR, while TCRdb's copy carries only in-frame clones and drops some. The top ten clones hold less than 1.5% of a sample with some 1 million clones, under 80% of them seen once. The specimen sequenced was memory CD4+ T cells sorted from blood. These receptors were taken from a man aged 18 to 35 in good health. Each CDR3 is given with its conserved first and last residue. The listing skips clone size in some rows; elsewhere it reads once, few, many or a size class.

cdr3_aa clone_size v_call
CASSLLTGQEAFF once TRBV13
CASSPRRGGVGNQPQHF . TRBV27
CASSEQPTSVEQYF . TRBV6-1
CASSRDSAGELFF few TRBV2
CASSLDGGGYGYTF . TRBV5-1
CLLAGDFQETQYF . TRBV30
CASSEAGTGYEQYF . TRBV6-1
CASSLTPGQDSPLHF . TRBV6-6
CATSPSGVNTEAFF . TRBV15
CASSSPHLAGGKTQYF . TRBV6-6
CASRRQGDQPQHF few TRBV6-1
CAWSRNLQGNYGYTF . TRBV30
CASSGGQSSYNEQFF . TRBV5-1
CASCQDRGLSYEQYF few TRBV2
CASSFDGSSSDTQYF . TRBV7-2
CASSHGLAGERGNEQFF . TRBV19
CASSLAAGSYNEQFF . TRBV7-2
CSVEGEGAGVEKLFF . TRBV29-1
CASSFWVGTDTQYF . TRBV5-6
CASSPLNAEAFF . TRBV18
CASSQDSRDWETQYF . TRBV4-1
CASRSGTGKLNTEAFF . TRBV5-6
CASSLPFGQNYGYTF . TRBV28
CASSLLDVRSGNTIYF . TRBV28
CASRQGGRGFDGYTF . TRBV27
CASSFQPGLAGVGEQYF . TRBV5-1
CSVKHMANTGELFF . TRBV29-1
CASRTRGSGNTIYF . TRBV6-6
CAISEADGNTEAFF few TRBV10-3
CAISESPGGNNEQFF . TRBV10-3
CASRDSYEQYF . TRBV6-6
CASRTTGVVNQPQHF . TRBV19
CAWSLGQGTAETQYF few TRBV30
CASSQDGTYEQYF . TRBV18